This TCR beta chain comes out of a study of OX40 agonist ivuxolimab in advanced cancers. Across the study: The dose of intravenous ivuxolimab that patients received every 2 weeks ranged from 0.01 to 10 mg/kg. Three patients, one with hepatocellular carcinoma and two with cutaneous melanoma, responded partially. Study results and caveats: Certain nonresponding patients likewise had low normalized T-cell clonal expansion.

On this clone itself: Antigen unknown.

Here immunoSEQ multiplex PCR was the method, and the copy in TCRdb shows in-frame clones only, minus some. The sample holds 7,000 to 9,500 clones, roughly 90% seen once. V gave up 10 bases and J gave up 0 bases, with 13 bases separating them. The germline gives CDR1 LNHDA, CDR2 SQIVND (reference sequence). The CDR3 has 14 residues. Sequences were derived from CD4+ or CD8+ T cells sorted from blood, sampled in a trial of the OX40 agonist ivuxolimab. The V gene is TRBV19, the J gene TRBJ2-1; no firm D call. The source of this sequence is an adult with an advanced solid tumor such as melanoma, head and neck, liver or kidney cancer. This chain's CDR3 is CATDGGSSYNEQFF. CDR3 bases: TGTGCCACCGACGGCGGAAGCTCCTACAATGAGCAGTTCTTC.